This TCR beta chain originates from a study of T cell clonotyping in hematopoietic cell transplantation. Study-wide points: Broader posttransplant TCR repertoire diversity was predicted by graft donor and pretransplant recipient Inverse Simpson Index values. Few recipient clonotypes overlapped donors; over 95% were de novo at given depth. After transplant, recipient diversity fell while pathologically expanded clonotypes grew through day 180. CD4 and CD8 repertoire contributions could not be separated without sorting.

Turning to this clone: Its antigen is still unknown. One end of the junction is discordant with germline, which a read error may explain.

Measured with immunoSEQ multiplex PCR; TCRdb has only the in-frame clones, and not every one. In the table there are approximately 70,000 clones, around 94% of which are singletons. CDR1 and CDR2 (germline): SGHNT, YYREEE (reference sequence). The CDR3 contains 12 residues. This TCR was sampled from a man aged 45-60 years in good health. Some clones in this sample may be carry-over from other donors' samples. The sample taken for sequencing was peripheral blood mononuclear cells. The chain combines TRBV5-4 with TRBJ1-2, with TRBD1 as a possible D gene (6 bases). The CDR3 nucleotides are TGTGCCAGCAGGTTGGACAGTAATGGCTACACCTTC. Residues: CASRLDSNGYTF.